This T cell receptor (beta chain) was captured by sequencing in a study of blood T cell repertoires in COVID-19. Background on the study: Both acute and convalescent COVID-19 samples were obtained from the United States, Italy and Spain. T cells, B-cell-depleted T cells, or PBMCs supplied cDNA or gDNA.

Per the study methods: Cell counts per sample came from amplifying reference gene primers. Sequenced by immunoSEQ multiplex PCR; TCRdb stores in-frame clones only, minus some. D and trimming come from the DNA, and the V and J calls and clone size come from that table. This table holds around 71,000 clones, approximately 86% found once. Germline assignment: CDR1 MNHNY and CDR2 SVGAGI (reference sequence). Germline trimming cut 7 bases from V and 4 bases from J; bases unmatched to any gene: 2. The CDR3 has 12 residues. The chain recombines TRBV6-6 with TRBJ2-7; TRBD1 matches 9 bases. This TCR was sampled from a woman aged 55-75 years with acute or convalescent COVID-19. Sequencing was done on a sample of peripheral blood. The CDR3 DNA follows: TGTGCCAGCACGGGACAGGGTTACGAGCAGTACTTC. Translating gives CASTGQGYEQYF.